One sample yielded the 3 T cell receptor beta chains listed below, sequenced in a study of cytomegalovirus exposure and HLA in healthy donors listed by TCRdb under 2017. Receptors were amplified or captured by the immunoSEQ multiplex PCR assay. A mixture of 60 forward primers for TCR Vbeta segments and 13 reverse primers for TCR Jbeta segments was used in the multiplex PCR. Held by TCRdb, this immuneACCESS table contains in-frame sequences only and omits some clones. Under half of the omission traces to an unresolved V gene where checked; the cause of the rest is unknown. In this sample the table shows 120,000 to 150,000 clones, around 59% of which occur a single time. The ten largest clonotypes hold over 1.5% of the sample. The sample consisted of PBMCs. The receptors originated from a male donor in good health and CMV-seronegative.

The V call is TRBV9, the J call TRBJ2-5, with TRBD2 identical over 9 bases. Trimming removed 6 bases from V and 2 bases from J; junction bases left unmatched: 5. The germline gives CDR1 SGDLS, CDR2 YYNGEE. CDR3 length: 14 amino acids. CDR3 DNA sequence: TGTGCCAGCACAGCGGGGGGCGAACAAGAGACCCAGTACTTC. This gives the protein CASTAGGEQETQYF.

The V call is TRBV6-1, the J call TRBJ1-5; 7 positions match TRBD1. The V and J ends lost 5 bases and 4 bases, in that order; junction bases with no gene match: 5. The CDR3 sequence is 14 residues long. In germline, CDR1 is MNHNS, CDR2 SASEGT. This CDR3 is CASSTRTGNQPQHF. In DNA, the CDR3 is TGTGCCAGCAGTACAAGGACAGGAAATCAGCCCCAGCATTTT.

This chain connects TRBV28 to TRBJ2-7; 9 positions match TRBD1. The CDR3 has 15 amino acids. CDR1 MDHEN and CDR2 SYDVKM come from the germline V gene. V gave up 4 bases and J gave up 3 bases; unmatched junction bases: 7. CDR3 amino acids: CASSSSGQGNYEQYF. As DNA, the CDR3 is TGTGCCAGCAGTTCGTCGGGACAGGGAAACTACGAGCAGTACTTC.